This entry describes one TCR beta chain. Data came from immunoSEQ multiplex PCR; TCRdb stores just in-frame clones and leaves some out. The sample lists roughly 200,000 clones; 80% to 90% were seen once. This CDR3 has 12 residues. Trimming took off 3 bases at V and 6 bases at J, with 9 bases between the two ends. This entry belongs to a study of blood T cell repertoires in COVID-19. This chain links TRBV12-3 or TRBV12-4 with TRBJ2-7; D not certain. The source of this sequence is a woman in her thirties or forties with acute COVID-19. Sequencing was performed on PBMCs or T cells enriched from blood (not recorded which). The CDR3 loop is CASSLAGGEQYF. The CDR3, as DNA: TGTGCCAGCAGTTTGGCCGGCGGCGAGCAGTACTTC.